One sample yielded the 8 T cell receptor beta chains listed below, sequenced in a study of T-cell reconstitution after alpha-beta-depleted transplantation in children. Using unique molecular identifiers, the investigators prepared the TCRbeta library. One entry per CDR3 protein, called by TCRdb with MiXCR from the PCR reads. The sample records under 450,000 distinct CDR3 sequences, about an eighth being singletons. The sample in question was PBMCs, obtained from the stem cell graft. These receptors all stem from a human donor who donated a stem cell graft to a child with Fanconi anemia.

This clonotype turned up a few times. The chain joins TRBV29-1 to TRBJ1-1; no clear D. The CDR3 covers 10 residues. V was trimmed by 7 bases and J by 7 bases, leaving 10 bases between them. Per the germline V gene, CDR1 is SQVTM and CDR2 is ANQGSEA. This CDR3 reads CSGLGFEAFF. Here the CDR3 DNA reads TGCAGCGGCCTAGGCTTTGAAGCTTTCTTT. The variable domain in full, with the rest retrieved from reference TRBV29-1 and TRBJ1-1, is SAVISQKPSRDICQRGTSLTIQCQVDSQVTMMFWYRQQPGQSLTLIATANQGSEATYESGFVIDKFPISRPNLTFSTLTVSNMSPEDSSIYLCSGLGFEAFFGQGTRLTVV.

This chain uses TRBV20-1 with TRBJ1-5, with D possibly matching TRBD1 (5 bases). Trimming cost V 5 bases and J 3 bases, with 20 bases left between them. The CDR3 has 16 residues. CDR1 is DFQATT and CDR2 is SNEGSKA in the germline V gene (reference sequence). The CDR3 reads CSAGPQGVLPNQPQHF. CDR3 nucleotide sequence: TGCAGTGCTGGCCCCCAAGGGGTCCTTCCCAATCAGCCCCAGCATTTT.

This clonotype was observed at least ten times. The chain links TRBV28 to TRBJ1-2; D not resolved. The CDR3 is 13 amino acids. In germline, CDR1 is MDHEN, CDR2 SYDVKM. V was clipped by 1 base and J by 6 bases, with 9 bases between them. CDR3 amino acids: CASSLSGSDGYTF. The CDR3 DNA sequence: TGTGCCAGCAGTTTATCCGGGTCGGATGGCTACACCTTC.

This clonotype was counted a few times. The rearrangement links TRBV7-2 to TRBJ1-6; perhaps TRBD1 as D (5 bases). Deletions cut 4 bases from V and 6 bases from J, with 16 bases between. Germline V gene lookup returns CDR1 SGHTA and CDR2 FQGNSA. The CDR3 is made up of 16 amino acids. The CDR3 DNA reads TGTGCCAGCAGCTCTAAGGGGCCCCTCCGTAATTCACCCCTCCACTTT. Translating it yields CASSSKGPLRNSPLHF.

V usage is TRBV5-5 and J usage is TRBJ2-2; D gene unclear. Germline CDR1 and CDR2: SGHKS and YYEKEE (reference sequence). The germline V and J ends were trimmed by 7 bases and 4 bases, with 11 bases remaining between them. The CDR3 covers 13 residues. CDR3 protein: CASRMRPTGELFF. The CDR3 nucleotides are TGTGCCAGCCGGATGAGACCCACCGGGGAGCTGTTTTTT.

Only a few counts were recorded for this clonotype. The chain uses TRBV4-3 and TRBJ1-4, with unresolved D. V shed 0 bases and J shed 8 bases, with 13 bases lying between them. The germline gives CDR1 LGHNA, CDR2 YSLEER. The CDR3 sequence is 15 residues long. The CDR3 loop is CASSQDSTDIEKLFF. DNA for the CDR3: TGCGCCAGCAGCCAAGATTCGACCGATATCGAAAAACTGTTTTTT.

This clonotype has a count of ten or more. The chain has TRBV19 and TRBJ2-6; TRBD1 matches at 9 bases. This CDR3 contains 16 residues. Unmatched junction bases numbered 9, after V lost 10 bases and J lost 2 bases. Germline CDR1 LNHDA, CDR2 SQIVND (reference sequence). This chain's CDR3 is CAISRTGATGANVLTF. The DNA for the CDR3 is TGTGCCATCTCTAGGACAGGGGCAACTGGGGCCAACGTCCTGACTTTC.

DNA of the CDR3: TGTGCCAGCAGGAAGGACAGGAACACTGAAGCTTTCTTT. It translates to CASRKDRNTEAFF. The chain joins TRBV6-4 to TRBJ1-1; TRBD1 is a possible D gene (6 bases). The CDR3 consists of 13 residues. The germline CDR1 and CDR2 sequences are MRHNA and SNTAGT. V lost 6 bases to trimming and J lost 1 base, with 9 bases between them.